This TCR beta chain was sequenced for a study of blood T cell repertoires in COVID-19. The overall study: From the United States, Italy and Spain came samples of acute and convalescent COVID-19. The cDNA or gDNA used as material had been derived from T cells, B-cell-depleted T cells, or PBMCs.

The CDR3 runs to 17 residues. Germline V gives CDR1 SGHNT, CDR2 YYREEE (reference sequence). V trimming: 4 bases; J trimming: 0 bases; junction bases outside the gene matches: 11. Generated by immunoSEQ multiplex PCR, the TCRdb table keeps only in-frame clones and is missing some. The table includes roughly 98,000 clones, around 82% detected once. The rearrangement links TRBV5-4 to TRBJ2-3; 7 bases are shared with TRBD2. Sequenced input: peripheral blood. The receptor was isolated from a man between 65 and 85 years old with active or convalescent COVID-19. CDR3 sequence reads: CASSPKRSGDSTDTQYF. DNA of the CDR3: TGTGCCAGCAGCCCCAAGAGGAGCGGGGATAGCACAGATACGCAGTATTTT.